One and the same sample provided the 21 T cell receptor beta chains below, sequenced in a study of beta chain features in type 1 diabetes. General study findings and limits: For Type 1 diabetes patients, all four CD4+ subsets carried TCRB CDR3s that were moderately but significantly shorter.

No antigens are known for them. TCRB transcripts that were expressed got sequenced, as all of the isolated RNA had been reverse transcribed. This table comes from immunoSEQ multiplex PCR, and its TCRdb copy is limited to in-frame clones, with some not included. In the table there are 120,000 or so clones, roughly 17% of which are singletons. Sequencing was done on a sample of central memory CD4+ T cells from blood. These receptor sequences come from a man between 18 and 29 years old with type 1 diabetes.

The genes are TRBV21-1 and TRBJ2-1; the D segment call TRBD1 is taken from the table without a DNA check. TRBV21-1 is a known pseudogene. The CDR3 totals 14 residues. Here the CDR3 DNA reads TGTGCCAGCCCCCGGGACAGGGTACCCAATGAGCAGTTCTTC. This translates into CASPRDRVPNEQFF.

The chain uses TRBV5-1 and TRBJ2-2, with D possibly matching TRBD1 (7 bases). V lost 7 bases to trimming and J lost 2 bases, with 12 bases between them. CDR1 is SGHRS and CDR2 is YFSETQ in the germline V gene. The CDR3 is 14 amino acids. The CDR3 reads CASDQGGNTGELFF. The CDR3 DNA reads TGCGCCAGCGACCAGGGGGGCAACACCGGGGAGCTGTTTTTT.

The chain links TRBV5-1 to TRBJ2-3, with TRBD2 matching 10 bases. Looked up from germline, CDR1 is SGHRS and CDR2 is YFSETQ. The CDR3 contains 15 residues. With 2 bases clipped from V and 2 bases from J, the junction kept 2 bases outside the gene matches. The CDR3 DNA follows: TGCGCCAGCAGCTTCCTAGCGGGAGACACAGATACGCAGTATTTT. Translation gives CASSFLAGDTDTQYF.

This clone showed up just a few times. This chain links TRBV29-1 with TRBJ1-1; maybe TRBD1 (5 bases). The CDR3 sequence is 12 residues long. V dropped 0 bases and J dropped 10 bases, with 12 bases sitting between them. Germline V gene data show CDR1 as SQVTM and CDR2 as ANQGSEA. CDR3 protein: CSVEDGTWSAFF. CDR3 bases: TGCAGCGTTGAAGATGGGACCTGGTCAGCTTTCTTT.

This chain uses TRBV7-9 with TRBJ2-4; 9 nucleotides match TRBD1. The V and J ends lost 1 base and 4 bases, in that order; junction bases with no gene match: 5. CDR1 and CDR2 (germline): SEHNR, FQNEAQ (reference sequence). The CDR3 consists of 16 residues. The CDR3 is CASSLGLGTGKNIQYF. The CDR3 DNA reads TGTGCCAGCAGCTTAGGACTTGGGACAGGGAAAAACATTCAGTACTTC.

V and J are TRBV2 and TRBJ2-7, with 9 bases that match TRBD2. The trim removed 8 bases at V and 1 base at J, leaving 0 bases unmatched. From germline, CDR1 is SNHLY and CDR2 FYNNEI. This CDR3 region has 12 residues. CDR3 sequence (DNA): TGTGCCAGCGCGGGGGGGTCCTACGAGCAGTACTTC. Amino acids: CASAGGSYEQYF.

This clone was recorded at least ten times. The chain is built from TRBV27 and TRBJ2-7; D tentatively fits TRBD1 or TRBD2 (5 bases each). This CDR3 has 15 amino acids. Trimming left V 0 bases short and J 3 bases short, with 12 bases between. The germline V gene encodes CDR1 MNHEY and CDR2 SMNVEV (reference sequence). The CDR3 DNA sequence: TGTGCCAGCAGTTTATCCGGGGCCGCCTTCTACGAGCAGTACTTC. As protein: CASSLSGAAFYEQYF.

The V call is TRBV5-1, the J call TRBJ2-1, with 7 bases identical to TRBD1. CDR3 length equals 15 residues. The germline V gene has CDR1 SGHRS and CDR2 YFSETQ. V trimming: 2 bases; J trimming: 1 base; junction bases outside the gene matches: 3. The CDR3 DNA sequence: TGCGCCAGCAGCTTACAGGGGTCTTCCTACAATGAGCAGTTCTTC. Its translation: CASSLQGSSYNEQFF.

This clone was observed a few times. This sequence joins TRBV7-9 and TRBJ1-1; D possibly corresponds to TRBD1 (5 bases). This CDR3 region has 11 residues. Between the trimmed V and J ends, which lost 5 bases and 11 bases, there was a span of 12 bases. Germline V lookup: CDR1 SEHNR, CDR2 FQNEAQ (reference sequence). In DNA, the CDR3 is TGTGCCAGCAGCACCCCCGGGGCGGCTTTCTTT. Translated: CASSTPGAAFF.

V usage is TRBV7-2 and J usage is TRBJ2-5, with 9 positions matching TRBD1. Germline V gene data show CDR1 as SGHTA and CDR2 as FQGNSA. The CDR3 loop spans 17 amino acids. The V and J ends lost 3 bases and 3 bases, in that order; junction bases with no gene match: 11. The chain's CDR3 is CASSFTGTGSIKETQYF. CDR3 DNA: TGTGCCAGCAGCTTTACCGGGACAGGGTCAATTAAAGAGACCCAGTACTTC. Full variable domain (missing parts from reference TRBV7-2 and TRBJ2-5): GAGVSQSPSNKVTEKGKDVELRCDPISGHTALYWYRQSLGQGLEFLIYFQGNSAPDKSGLPSDRFSAERTGGSVSTLTIQRTQQEDSAVYLCASSFTGTGSIKETQYFGPGTRLLVL.

The genes are TRBV5-6 and TRBJ2-1; 7 nucleotides agree with TRBD2. CDR1 SGHDT and CDR2 YYEEEE come from the germline V gene. Unmatched junction bases numbered 6, after V lost 3 bases and J lost 3 bases. The CDR3 sequence is 15 residues long. The DNA of the CDR3 is TGTGCCAGCAGCTCCCTAGCGGCTTTCTACAATGAGCAGTTCTTC. Translation gives CASSSLAAFYNEQFF.

This clone showed up just a few times. The CDR3 nucleotides read TGTGCCAGCAGTGCGGGTGGCTACCTAGATACGCAGTATTTT. This gives the protein CASSAGGYLDTQYF. The chain joins TRBV2 to TRBJ2-3, with unresolved D. V gave up 4 bases and J gave up 5 bases, with 13 bases separating them. Germline V lookup: CDR1 SNHLY, CDR2 FYNNEI. The CDR3 length is 14 residues.

This clone showed up just a few times. This sequence joins TRBV7-2 and TRBJ2-3; TRBD2 aligns across 7 bases. Germline assignment: CDR1 SGHTA and CDR2 FQGNSA. The length of the CDR3 is 15 residues. CDR3 sequence (DNA): TGTCTCGAGGGGTCTAGCGGAGCGCATACAGATACGCAGTATTTT. Amino acids: CLEGSSGAHTDTQYF. Using reference TRBV7-2 and TRBJ2-3 for the parts outside the CDR3, the full variable domain is GAGVSQSPSNKVTEKGKDVELRCDPISGHTALYWYRQSLGQGLEFLIYFQGNSAPDKSGLPSDRFSAERTGGSVSTLTIQRTQQEDSAVYLCLEGSSGAHTDTQYFGPGTRLTVL.

The chain employs TRBV15 and TRBJ2-7; TRBD1 agrees at 12 bases. The germline gives CDR1 LNHNV, CDR2 YYDKDF (reference sequence). V shed 0 bases, J shed 5 bases, and the junction held 5 bases outside the gene matches. This CDR3 is 16 amino acids long. The CDR3 nucleotides read TGTGCCACCAGCAGAGAAGAACGGGACAGGGGGCACGAGCAGTACTTC. This codes for CATSREERDRGHEQYF.

The table lists this clone with many counts. The rearrangement links TRBV7-2 to TRBJ2-1, with 7 nucleotides matching TRBD1. There are 15 residues in the CDR3. Germline CDR1 is SGHTA and CDR2 is FQGNSA. V trimming: 6 bases; J trimming: 2 bases; junction bases outside the gene matches: 7. The CDR3 protein is CASRRDSAPYNEQFF. The CDR3 coding sequence is TGTGCCAGCAGACGGGACAGCGCCCCCTACAATGAGCAGTTCTTC.

Remarks on this clone: Other nucleotide sequences in the sample specify the same CDR3. V usage is TRBV30 and J usage is TRBJ2-1, with 7 bases identical to TRBD2. Germline CDR1 GTSNPN, CDR2 SVGIG (reference sequence). This CDR3 is 11 amino acids long. The trim removed 3 bases at V and 9 bases at J, leaving 2 bases unmatched. The CDR3 region has the DNA TGTGCCTGGAGCTGGGGGGGTGAGCAGTTCTTC. It encodes CAWSWGGEQFF.

J is TRBJ2-7 and V is TRBV4-3; D might be TRBD2 (6 bases). The CDR3 loop spans 15 amino acids. Germline V gene lookup returns CDR1 LGHNA and CDR2 YSLEER. Trimming removed 3 bases at V and 3 bases at J, with 15 bases between. The CDR3 region has the DNA TGCGCCAGCAGCCAGACCCCAATGGAGGGCTACGAGCAGTACTTC. Translated, it gives CASSQTPMEGYEQYF.

This chain connects TRBV20-1 to TRBJ2-3; tentatively, D is TRBD1 or TRBD2 (5 bases each). The V end was cut by 7 bases, the J end by 3 bases, with 8 bases between. Germline CDR1 is DFQATT and CDR2 is SNEGSKA (reference sequence). The CDR3 runs to 11 residues. The CDR3 loop is CSVGTTDTQYF. The CDR3 DNA is TGCAGTGTAGGGACGACAGATACGCAGTATTTT.

This clone was seen more than once but under ten times. The chain joins TRBV5-4 to TRBJ2-5; maybe TRBD2 (6 bases). The V end lost 2 bases, the J end lost 5 bases, and 10 bases lay between the germline ends. The CDR3 sequence is 13 residues long. CDR1 and CDR2 (germline): SGHNT, YYREEE (reference sequence). In DNA, the CDR3 is TGTGCCAGCAGCTTTGGAGGGGACGAGACCCAGTACTTC. Protein: CASSFGGDETQYF.

This clone showed up just a few times. V usage is TRBV7-9 and J usage is TRBJ1-2; D not resolved. V was pared by 5 bases and J by 8 bases, with 18 bases between. CDR1 and CDR2 (germline): SEHNR, FQNEAQ (reference sequence). The CDR3 has 14 residues. The CDR3 loop reads CASSLDGRARGYTF. The CDR3 DNA reads as TGTGCCAGCAGCCTAGACGGCCGAGCACGGGGCTACACCTTC.

J is TRBJ2-3 and V is TRBV5-4; D not certain. The germline gives CDR1 SGHNT, CDR2 YYREEE (reference sequence). The CDR3 extends over 12 amino acids. The V gene lost 4 bases and the J gene lost 5 bases, with 8 bases spanning the gap. CDR3 coding DNA: TGTGCCAGCAGCCTAGTTGGAGATACGCAGTATTTT. Translating it yields CASSLVGDTQYF.